The TCR beta chain under discussion was sequenced for a study of OX40 agonist ivuxolimab in advanced cancers. About the research overall: Three patients had partial responses: one hepatocellular carcinoma, two cutaneous melanoma.

Produced via immunoSEQ multiplex PCR; TCRdb's table is partial and in-frame only. Found here are approximately 23,000 clones, about 87% of them singletons; the top ten hold about 9.6%. Trimming shortened V by 4 bases and J by 0 bases, and 8 bases separated the two germline ends. Per germline, CDR1 SGHRS and CDR2 YFSETQ. The CDR3 extends over 14 amino acids. Source: CD4+ or CD8+ T cells sorted from blood, taken in a trial of the OX40 agonist ivuxolimab. The chain carries TRBV5-1 and TRBJ1-3, with a possible D match to TRBD1 (5 bases). This TCR derives from an adult with an advanced solid tumor such as melanoma, head and neck, liver or kidney cancer. The chain's CDR3 is CASSLQGSGNTIYF. Written as DNA, the CDR3 is TGCGCCAGCAGCCTGCAGGGCTCTGGAAACACCATATATTTT.